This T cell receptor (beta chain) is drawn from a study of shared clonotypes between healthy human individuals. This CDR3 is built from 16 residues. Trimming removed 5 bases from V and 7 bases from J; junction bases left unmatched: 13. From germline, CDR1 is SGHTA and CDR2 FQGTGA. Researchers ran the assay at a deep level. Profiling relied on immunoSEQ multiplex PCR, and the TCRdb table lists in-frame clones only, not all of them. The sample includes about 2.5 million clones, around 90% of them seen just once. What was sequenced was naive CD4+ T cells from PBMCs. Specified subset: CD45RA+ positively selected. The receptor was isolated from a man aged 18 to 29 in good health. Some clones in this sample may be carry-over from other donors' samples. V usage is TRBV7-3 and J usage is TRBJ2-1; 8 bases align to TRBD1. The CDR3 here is CASSRQGRAGPNEQFF. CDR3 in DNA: TGTGCCAGCAGCCGACAGGGGCGAGCTGGTCCAAATGAGCAGTTCTTC. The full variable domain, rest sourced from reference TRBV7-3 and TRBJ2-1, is GAGVSQTPSNKVTEKGKYVELRCDPISGHTALYWYRQSLGQGPEFLIYFQGTGAADDSGLPNDRFFAVRPEGSVSTLKIQRTERGDSAVYLCASSRQGRAGPNEQFFGPGTRLTVL.